The rows below give T cell receptor beta chains drawn from one sample of a study of tumor-infiltrating lymphocytes in localized non-small cell lung cancer. TCRdb's copy holds only in-frame clones and misses some; the assay was immunoSEQ multiplex PCR. The sample lists about 7,100 clones; around 64% were seen once. The sample comprised uninvolved lung tissue not adjacent to the tumor. These receptors were collected from a human donor with non-small cell lung cancer. Both conserved end residues are part of each CDR3.

v_gene,j_gene,CDR3aa
TRBV5-4,TRBJ2-7,CASSPGGAGEYEQYF
TRBV6-1,TRBJ1-1,CASRREQGRETEAFF
TRBV25-1,TRBJ2-1,CASSGGGYNEQFF
TRBV5-1,TRBJ2-1,CASSFDRANEQFF
TRBV6-6,TRBJ2-7,CASSGTGREQYF
TRBV6-1,TRBJ2-7,CASRDRAGRSYEQYF
TRBV4-3,TRBJ2-1,CASSQDGSSSEQFF
TRBV2,TRBJ1-2,CASSEGQGKQNYGYTF
TRBV9,TRBJ2-4,CASSVGHTSAKNIQYF
TRBV11-2,TRBJ2-1,CASSLGTSSRQFF
TRBV6-1,TRBJ2-7,CASTLRQGLYEQYF
TRBV5-2,TRBJ2-5,CASSQDQRGGLQETQYF
TRBV6-5,TRBJ1-6,CASSYYSGGGDSPLHF
TRBV5-1,TRBJ1-1,CASSLWGRGDTEAFF
TRBV11-3,TRBJ2-5,CASSLEGLHQETQYF
TRBV4-1,TRBJ2-1,CASSQGQGPYNEQFF
TRBV2,TRBJ1-4,CASSWNEKLFF
TRBV6-5,TRBJ1-4,CASSYDGSRNEKLFF
TRBV5-1,TRBJ2-3,CASSLDPGQGSDTQYF
TRBV30,TRBJ1-5,CAAATLSNQPQHF
TRBV2,TRBJ1-1,CATGVSNTEAFF
TRBV9,TRBJ2-7,CASSRTDAYEQYF
TRBV19,TRBJ2-5,CASTPRQGGETQYF
TRBV6-5,TRBJ1-1,CASSGGGLPNTEAFF
TRBV9,TRBJ1-5,CASSVGADGSNQPQHF
TRBV7-2,TRBJ1-2,CASSEGSGAHGYTF
TRBV5-1,TRBJ1-1,CASSGPRAEAFF
TRBV5-4,TRBJ1-6,CASSWGEPDSPLHF
TRBV5-6,TRBJ1-2,CASSSGDLYRYGYTF
TRBV19,TRBJ2-7,CASSIGSYEQYF
TRBV19,TRBJ1-2,CASSGIGTGANYGYTF
TRBV5-1,TRBJ2-1,CASSLERPYNEQFF
TRBV6-1,TRBJ2-7,CASSTGVGPYEQYF
TRBV6-5,TRBJ1-1,CASSSRDSQNTEAFF
TRBV10-1,TRBJ1-6,CASSTDFNSPLHF
TRBV19,TRBJ2-2,CASSPRGPPYTGELFF
TRBV19,TRBJ1-4,CASSMGEKLFF
TRBV30,TRBJ2-7,CAWSVPGLAGGYSYEQYF
TRBV19,TRBJ1-1,CATRTGARSVDTEAFF
TRBV19,TRBJ1-6,CASSPRGDSPLHF
TRBV7-6,TRBJ2-7,CASSPPADISYEQYF
TRBV27,TRBJ1-1,CASSLYKNTEAFF
TRBV29-1,TRBJ2-7,CSVRPGTNEQYF
TRBV30,TRBJ1-5,CAWSEGQLNQPQHF
TRBV7-8,TRBJ1-2,CASSLAQGGFGYTF
TRBV29-1,TRBJ1-3,CSAQGFSGNTIYF
TRBV4-3,TRBJ1-2,CASSQDRGQYGYTF
TRBV4-3,TRBJ1-2,CASSQDRSGYGYTF
TRBV29-1,TRBJ2-1,CSASQGSNEQFF
TRBV14,TRBJ1-6,CASSEDRSLYNSPLHF
TRBV4-1,TRBJ2-2,CASSPLNTGELFF
TRBV19,TRBJ1-5,CASSLGTGTYSNQPQHF
TRBV6-6,TRBJ2-3,CASNADRETDTQYF
TRBV5-1,TRBJ1-4,CASSWNTATNEKLFF
TRBV9,TRBJ2-1,CASSARGENEQFF